This T cell receptor beta chain was sequenced for a study of cytomegalovirus exposure and HLA in healthy donors. The study ran its PCR with 60 Vbeta and 13 Jbeta primers. TCRdb's table, derived via immunoSEQ multiplex PCR, lists solely in-frame clones and lacks some. This sample has 110,000 or so clones, with 60% to 85% found just once. Broader study findings: The study reported that TCR beta sequences accurately predicted HLA-A and HLA-B alleles in most subjects. When a later analysis was performed, an Asian-associated ancestry cluster reportedly had fewer N-insertions than the approximately 680-donor mean.

This CDR3 has 14 amino acids. With V trimmed by 2 bases and J by 4 bases, 4 bases remained unmatched. Germline V CDR1 and CDR2: MDHEN, SYDVKM. Healthy people donating bone marrow made up the donors. Despite likely unrecorded immune exposures, the donors were nominally healthy at the time of sampling. Comments on this clone: As yet, its antigen is unknown.

The sequence was collected from a woman aged 40 to 50 in good health and CMV-seropositive. The sample taken for sequencing was PBMCs. The chain combines TRBV28 with TRBJ1-2; 7 bases are shared with TRBD1. The CDR3 region has the DNA TGTGCCAGCAGTTTAGGGACAGAATTCTATGGCTACACCTTC. It encodes CASSLGTEFYGYTF.